The 29 T cell receptor beta chains presented below share a single source sample, sequenced in a study of metastatic and nonmetastatic thyroid tumors. TCRdb re-called clones from the PCR reads using MiXCR. The sample comprises approximately 86,000 clones, around 13% of which are singletons, and 7% to 10% rests with the top ten. Each patient went into thyroid surgery without having received any treatment. Sequenced input: tumor tissue. Receptors were obtained from a female donor with papillary thyroid cancer or a benign thyroid nodule (not recorded which). Some clones in this sample may be carry-over from other donors' samples.

A note on this clone: This may be a read error: a much more frequent sequence differs by one nucleotide. J is TRBJ1-2 and V is TRBV15; a possible D gene is TRBD1 (5 bases). Germline-derived CDR1 and CDR2 are LNHNV and YYDKDF (reference sequence). CDR3 length: 13 residues. This CDR3 reads CATIREEGDGYTF. The DNA for the CDR3 is TGTGCCACCATCAGAGAAGAAGGGGATGGCTACACCTTC.

This clone was detected ten times or more. This chain joins TRBV5-1 and TRBJ2-3; 8 bases agree with TRBD1. The germline V gene has CDR1 SGHRS and CDR2 YFSETQ. CDR3 length equals 15 residues. The V gene end was trimmed by 3 bases and the J gene end by 5 bases; junction bases not matched to a gene: 8. The CDR3 reads CASSSQTGGGDTQYF. The CDR3 DNA reads TGCGCCAGCAGCTCGCAAACAGGGGGTGGAGATACGCAGTATTTT.

This clone was seen repeatedly, ten times or more. The rearrangement uses TRBV10-1 and TRBJ2-3, with 7 bases that match TRBD2. CDR1 is WNHNN and CDR2 is SYGVQD in the germline V gene (reference sequence). The CDR3 runs 14 residues. With 4 bases clipped from V and 0 bases from J, the junction kept 1 base outside the gene matches. The CDR3 DNA sequence: TGCGCCAGCAGTGCCGGGGGGAGCACAGATACGCAGTATTTT. Its translation: CASSAGGSTDTQYF.

This clone has a count of ten or more. The chain is built from TRBV5-1 and TRBJ2-3; 8 bases map to TRBD2. This CDR3 has 15 amino acids. The germline CDR1 and CDR2 sequences are SGHRS and YFSETQ. With 4 bases clipped from V and 6 bases from J, the junction kept 10 bases outside the gene matches. The CDR3, as DNA: TGCGCCAGCAGCATGCGGGAGGCCGACGGGGATACGCAGTATTTT. The encoded protein is CASSMREADGDTQYF.

The CDR3 reads CASSGSGTGNNEQFF. CDR3 sequence (DNA): TGTGCCAGCAGCGGATCCGGGACAGGTAACAATGAGCAGTTCTTC. This chain links TRBV5-4 with TRBJ2-1, with TRBD1 identical over 8 bases. V was clipped by 4 bases and J by 5 bases; unmatched bases: 8. The CDR3 is 15 amino acids. Germline CDR1 reads SGHNT; CDR2 reads YYREEE (reference sequence).

Ten or more counts support this clone. The chain uses TRBV7-8 and TRBJ2-7; the D gene is possibly TRBD1 (5 bases). The germline V and J ends were trimmed by 6 bases and 12 bases, with 27 bases remaining between them. The length of the CDR3 is 15 residues. Looked up from germline, CDR1 is SGHVS and CDR2 is FQNEAQ. CDR3 region: CASSRTSGMDTKPYF. The CDR3 region has the DNA TGTGCCAGCAGTCGCACATCCGGAATGGACACCAAGCCGTACTTC.

There are a few counts of this clone. No conserved phenylalanine or tryptophan ends this CDR3, so it is likely a read error. The chain carries TRBV12-3 or TRBV12-4 and TRBJ2-1; D is unclear. Between the trimmed V and J ends, which lost 1 base and 12 bases, there was a span of 1 base. This CDR3 contains 9 residues. This CDR3 is CASSLGQFY. The CDR3 bases are TGTGCCAGCAGTTTAGGGCAGTTCTAC.

This clone was found many times. This chain joins TRBV3-1 and TRBJ2-7, with TRBD1 as a possible D gene (5 bases). From germline, CDR1 is LGHDT and CDR2 YNNKEL (reference sequence). V gave up 4 bases and J gave up 5 bases, with 18 bases separating them. This CDR3 has 15 residues. The CDR3 is CASSLSLGQGNEQYF. For the CDR3, the DNA is TGTGCCAGCAGCCTTTCCCTGGGCCAGGGTAACGAGCAGTACTTC.

With respect to this clone: Being one base from a much bigger clone, this may be a read error. The chain has TRBV28 and TRBJ1-2; D not resolved. CDR3 length: 9 residues. V was clipped by 5 bases and J by 10 bases, with 5 bases between them. Germline V gene lookup returns CDR1 MDHEN and CDR2 SYDVKM. CDR3 in amino acids: CASSIHYTF. CDR3 in DNA: TGTGCCAGCAGTATACACTACACCTTC.

This sequence joins TRBV6-1 and TRBJ1-3, with a possible D match to TRBD1 (5 bases). Trimming removed 4 bases at V and 1 base at J, with 14 bases between. The CDR3 totals 16 residues. Germline CDR1 and CDR2: MNHNS and SASEGT. This chain's CDR3 is CASSVSLGGSGNTIYF. The CDR3, as DNA: TGTGCCAGCAGTGTATCCCTGGGGGGGTCTGGAAACACCATATATTTT.

This rearrangement joins TRBV5-6 to TRBJ1-5, with D possibly matching TRBD1 (5 bases). Trimming left V 5 bases short and J 1 base short, with 10 bases between. Germline V gene sequence: CDR1 SGHDT, CDR2 YYEEEE. CDR3 length: 14 amino acids. The CDR3 DNA sequence: TGTGCCAGCAGATCGGACAAGAGCAATCAGCCCCAGCATTTT. This gives the protein CASRSDKSNQPQHF.

This clone was observed at least ten times. V usage is TRBV5-1 and J usage is TRBJ1-2, with 10 bases matching TRBD1. CDR1 and CDR2 (germline): SGHRS, YFSETQ. The length of the CDR3 is 14 residues. The junction had 3 bases not matched to a gene; V was cut back by 3 bases and J by 4 bases. This CDR3 is CASSSTGGAYGYTF. The CDR3 nucleotides are TGCGCCAGCAGCTCGACAGGGGGCGCCTATGGCTACACCTTC.

This clone was seen repeatedly, ten times or more. V and J are TRBV5-1 and TRBJ2-3; D call uncertain. This CDR3 has 14 amino acids. Germline lookup yields CDR1 SGHRS and CDR2 YFSETQ. V was cut by 5 bases and J by 0 bases, with 10 bases left in between. CDR3 bases: TGCGCCAGCAGGACCGGGCCTAGCACAGATACGCAGTATTTT. Amino acids: CASRTGPSTDTQYF. Drawing the rest from reference TRBV5-1 and TRBJ2-3, the complete variable domain is KAGVTQTPRYLIKTRGQQVTLSCSPISGHRSVSWYQQTPGQGLQFLFEYFSETQRNKGNFPGRFSGRQFSNSRSEMNVSTLELGDSALYLCASRTGPSTDTQYFGPGTRLTVL.

This clone was observed many times. The chain carries TRBV20-1 and TRBJ2-1; D is ambiguous. The CDR3 spans 12 residues. CDR1 and CDR2 from the germline V gene are DFQATT and SNEGSKA (reference sequence). V was trimmed by 6 bases and J by 0 bases, leaving 6 bases between them. The CDR3 nucleotides read TGCAGTGCCCCATACTCCTACAATGAGCAGTTCTTC. Its protein is CSAPYSYNEQFF.

This clone was observed at least ten times. V gene TRBV10-3 combines with J gene TRBJ1-5; perhaps TRBD1 as D (6 bases). Trimming took off 0 bases at V and 1 base at J, with 10 bases between the two ends. This CDR3 has 16 amino acids. The germline gives CDR1 ENHRY, CDR2 SYGVKD. The CDR3 loop is CAISESRGGSNQPQHF. The CDR3 DNA is TGTGCCATCAGTGAGTCTCGAGGGGGAAGCAATCAGCCCCAGCATTTT.

This clone came up many times. Different DNA sequences within this sample yield the same CDR3. This sequence joins TRBV5-1 and TRBJ1-1, with 8 bases that match TRBD1. The CDR3 runs 13 residues. With 1 base clipped from V and 10 bases from J, the junction kept 6 bases outside the gene matches. Looked up from germline, CDR1 is SGHRS and CDR2 is YFSETQ. The CDR3 loop is CASSLKPQGVAFF. CDR3 nucleotide sequence: TGCGCCAGCAGCTTGAAACCACAGGGGGTAGCTTTCTTT.

Worth noting for this clone: A read error is possible here, since a much larger clone lies one base away. J is TRBJ2-1 and V is TRBV20-1; the D call may be TRBD1 or TRBD2 (5 bases each). CDR1 is DFQATT, CDR2 SNEGSKA, per germline (reference sequence). The CDR3 contains 14 residues. The CDR3 sequence: CSARPPAVSRGALF. DNA for the CDR3: TGCAGTGCTAGACCTCCCGCAGTTTCCCGGGGCGCCTTATTC.

In this sample, this clone turned up many times. The chain links TRBV20-1 to TRBJ2-1; D remains unclear. This CDR3 is 14 amino acids long. The V end lost 4 bases, the J end lost 4 bases, and 14 bases lay between the germline ends. Germline V lookup: CDR1 DFQATT, CDR2 SNEGSKA (reference sequence). This chain's CDR3 is CSANFGLTYNEQFF. The DNA of the CDR3 is TGCAGTGCTAATTTTGGGCTAACTTACAATGAGCAGTTCTTC.

There are many counts of this clone. The chain has TRBV11-3 and TRBJ2-7; 7 positions agree with TRBD1. The ends lost 7 bases at V and 3 bases at J; junction bases unmatched: 15. The CDR3 extends over 16 amino acids. Looked up from germline, CDR1 is SGHNT and CDR2 is YENEEA. DNA of the CDR3: TGTGCCAGCACCCCTGGTAGTCAACAGGGGCACTACGAGCAGTACTTC. As protein: CASTPGSQQGHYEQYF.

This clone was seen ten or more times. DNA for the CDR3: TGTGCCAGCAGTGACTCATTTGGGAGCACTGAAGCTTTCTTT. Amino acids: CASSDSFGSTEAFF. The chain carries TRBV6-4 and TRBJ1-1; D not certain. Trimming took 0 bases from V and 4 from J, leaving 9 bases between them. Germline CDR1 reads MRHNA; CDR2 reads SNTAGT. CDR3 length: 14 amino acids.

Many counts were recorded for this clone. The V and J genes are TRBV30 and TRBJ1-1, with D unresolved. This CDR3 has 12 amino acids. Germline-derived CDR1 and CDR2 are GTSNPN and SVGIG (reference sequence). Trimming shortened V by 0 bases and J by 7 bases, and 9 bases separated the two germline ends. Here the CDR3 DNA reads TGTGCCTGGAGTGTAGGCGCCCATGAAGCTTTCTTT. Its translation: CAWSVGAHEAFF.

This chain joins TRBV3-1 and TRBJ2-3; 7 bases match TRBD1. Germline CDR1 and CDR2: LGHDT and YNNKEL (reference sequence). V shed 0 bases, J shed 2 bases, and the junction held 2 bases outside the gene matches. The CDR3 runs 15 residues. The CDR3 protein is CASSQEGQITDTQYF. The CDR3 coding sequence is TGTGCCAGCAGCCAAGAGGGACAGATCACAGATACGCAGTATTTT.

This clone was detected many times. The rearrangement joins TRBV9 to TRBJ1-3; a weak D match, TRBD1 (5 bases). In germline, CDR1 is SGDLS, CDR2 YYNGEE. CDR3 length: 17 residues. V gave up 2 bases and J gave up 0 bases, with 15 bases separating them. This CDR3 is CASSVFALGGSGNTIYF. The CDR3, as DNA: TGTGCCAGCAGCGTCTTCGCGTTGGGGGGCTCTGGAAACACCATATATTTT.

This clone occurred many times. The V and J genes are TRBV5-1 and TRBJ1-6, with 11 positions matching TRBD1. The CDR3 is made up of 18 amino acids. Trimming removed 5 bases from V and 5 bases from J; junction bases left unmatched: 12. The germline V gene encodes CDR1 SGHRS and CDR2 YFSETQ. CDR3 residues: CASRRGQGANLDNSPLHF. The CDR3 region has the DNA TGCGCCAGCAGACGCGGACAGGGGGCAAATCTAGATAATTCACCCCTCCACTTT. Combining the CDR3 with reference TRBV5-1 and TRBJ1-6 gives the whole variable domain KAGVTQTPRYLIKTRGQQVTLSCSPISGHRSVSWYQQTPGQGLQFLFEYFSETQRNKGNFPGRFSGRQFSNSRSEMNVSTLELGDSALYLCASRRGQGANLDNSPLHFGNGTRLTVT.

This clone appeared many times. This rearrangement joins TRBV20-1 to TRBJ1-4; D is undetermined. The CDR3 extends over 15 amino acids. Germline V gene data show CDR1 as DFQATT and CDR2 as SNEGSKA (reference sequence). The V and J ends lost 6 bases and 0 bases respectively, with 14 bases between them. The CDR3 coding sequence is TGCAGTGCCCAGTCGCGCAGGACAACTAATGAAAAACTGTTTTTT. The encoded protein is CSAQSRRTTNEKLFF.

Many counts were recorded for this clone. The chain has TRBV20-1 and TRBJ2-7; D is unresolved. Trimming stripped 5 bases from V and 2 bases from J, with 10 bases between. This CDR3 comprises 12 residues. Germline loops: CDR1 DFQATT, CDR2 SNEGSKA (reference sequence). The CDR3 DNA sequence: TGCAGTGCTCAGGACGGCCCCTACGAGCAGTACTTC. Translated: CSAQDGPYEQYF.

This clone appeared a few times. This may be a read error, as it is one base from a much larger clone. The V and J genes are TRBV6-5 and TRBJ2-1; 8 bases line up with TRBD2. This CDR3 is built from 17 residues. Germline values: CDR1 MNHEY, CDR2 SVGAGI. Written as DNA, the CDR3 is TGTGCCAGCACCCATTTGGGGGGGACTAGAAAATACATTGAGCAGTTCTTC. It is translated as CASTHLGGTRKYIEQFF.

Ten or more counts support this clone. The V and J genes are TRBV6-1 and TRBJ1-6; 7 bases align to TRBD1. V shed 6 bases and J 2 bases; nucleotides not matched to a gene: 4. The CDR3 runs to 15 residues. CDR1 is MNHNS and CDR2 is SASEGT in the germline V gene. The CDR3 spells CASRQGQPYNSPLHF. DNA for the CDR3: TGTGCCAGCAGGCAGGGACAGCCCTATAATTCACCCCTCCACTTT.

Ten or more counts support this clone. J is TRBJ2-3 and V is TRBV28, with 7 positions matching TRBD1. Germline CDR1 and CDR2: MDHEN and SYDVKM. Unmatched junction bases numbered 14, after V lost 8 bases and J lost 6 bases. The CDR3 covers 15 residues. Here the CDR3 reads CASGQQGPLGDTQYF. The CDR3 DNA follows: TGTGCCAGCGGCCAACAGGGGCCCTTGGGGGATACGCAGTATTTT.